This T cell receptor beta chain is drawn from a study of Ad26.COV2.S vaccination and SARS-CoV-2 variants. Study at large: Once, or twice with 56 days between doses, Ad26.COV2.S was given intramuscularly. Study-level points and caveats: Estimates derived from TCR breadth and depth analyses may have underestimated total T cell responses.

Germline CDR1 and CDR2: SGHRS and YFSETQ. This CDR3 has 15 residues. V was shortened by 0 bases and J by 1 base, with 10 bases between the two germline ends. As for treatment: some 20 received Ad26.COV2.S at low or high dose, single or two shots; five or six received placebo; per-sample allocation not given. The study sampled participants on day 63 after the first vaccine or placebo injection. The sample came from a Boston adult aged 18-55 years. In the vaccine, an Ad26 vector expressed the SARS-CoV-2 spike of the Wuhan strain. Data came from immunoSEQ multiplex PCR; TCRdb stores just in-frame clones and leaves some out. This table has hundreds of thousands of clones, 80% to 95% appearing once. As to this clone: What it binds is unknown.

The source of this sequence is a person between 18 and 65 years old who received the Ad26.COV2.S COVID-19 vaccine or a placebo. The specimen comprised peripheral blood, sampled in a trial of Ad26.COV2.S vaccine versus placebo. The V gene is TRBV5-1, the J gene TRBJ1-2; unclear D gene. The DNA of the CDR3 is TGCGCCAGCAGCTTGGAGCCCAGAAATAACTATGGCTACACCTTC. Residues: CASSLEPRNNYGYTF.